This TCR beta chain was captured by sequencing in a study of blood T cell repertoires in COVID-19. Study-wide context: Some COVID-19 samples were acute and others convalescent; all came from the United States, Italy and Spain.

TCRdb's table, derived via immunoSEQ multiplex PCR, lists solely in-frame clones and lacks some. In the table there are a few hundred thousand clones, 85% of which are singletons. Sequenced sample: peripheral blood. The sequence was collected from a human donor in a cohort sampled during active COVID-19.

In DNA form, the CDR3 reads TGTGCCAGCAGCCCTGGGACAGGAGAGATCCTCTATGGCTACACCTTC. This sequence encodes CASSPGTGEILYGYTF. This chain links TRBV5-4 with TRBJ1-2, with 8 bases lining up with TRBD1. Germline V lookup: CDR1 SGHNT, CDR2 YYREEE (reference sequence). The CDR3 consists of 16 residues. The V gene end was trimmed by 4 bases and the J gene end by 4 bases; junction bases not matched to a gene: 12.